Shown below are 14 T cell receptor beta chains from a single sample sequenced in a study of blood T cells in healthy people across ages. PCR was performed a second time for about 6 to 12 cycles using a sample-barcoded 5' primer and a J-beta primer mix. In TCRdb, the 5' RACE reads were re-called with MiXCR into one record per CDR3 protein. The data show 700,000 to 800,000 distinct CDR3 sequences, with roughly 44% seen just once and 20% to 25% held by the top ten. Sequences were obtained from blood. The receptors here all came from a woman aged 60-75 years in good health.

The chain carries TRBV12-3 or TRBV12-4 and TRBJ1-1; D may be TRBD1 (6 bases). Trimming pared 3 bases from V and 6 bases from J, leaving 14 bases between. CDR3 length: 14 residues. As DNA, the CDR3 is TGTGCCAGCAGTTTTGATACCCGGACAGCTGAAGCTTTCTTT. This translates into CASSFDTRTAEAFF.

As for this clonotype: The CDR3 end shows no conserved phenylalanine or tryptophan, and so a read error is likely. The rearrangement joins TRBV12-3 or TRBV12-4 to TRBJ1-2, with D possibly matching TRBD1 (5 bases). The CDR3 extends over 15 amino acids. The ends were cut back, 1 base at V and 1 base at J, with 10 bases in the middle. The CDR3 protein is CASSLVRDRNYGYTL. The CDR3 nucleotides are TGTGCCAGCAGTTTAGTCCGGGACCGTAACTATGGCTACACCTTA.

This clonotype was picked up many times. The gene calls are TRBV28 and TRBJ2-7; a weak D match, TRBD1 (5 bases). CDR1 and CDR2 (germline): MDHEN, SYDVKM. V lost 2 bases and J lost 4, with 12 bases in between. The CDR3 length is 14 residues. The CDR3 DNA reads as TGTGCCAGCAGTTTAGAAGGGGATGGATACGAGCAGTACTTC. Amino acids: CASSLEGDGYEQYF.

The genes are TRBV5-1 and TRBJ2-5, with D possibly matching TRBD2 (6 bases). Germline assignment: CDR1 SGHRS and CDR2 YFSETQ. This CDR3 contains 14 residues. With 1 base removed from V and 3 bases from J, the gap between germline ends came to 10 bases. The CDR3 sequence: CASSLYAGKETQYF. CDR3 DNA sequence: TGCGCCAGCAGCTTGTATGCGGGGAAAGAGACCCAGTACTTC.

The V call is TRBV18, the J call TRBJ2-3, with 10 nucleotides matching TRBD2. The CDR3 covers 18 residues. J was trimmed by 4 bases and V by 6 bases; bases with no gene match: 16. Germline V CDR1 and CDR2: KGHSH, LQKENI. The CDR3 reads CASSPIGTSAVTADTQYF. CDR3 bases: TGTGCCAGCTCCCCAATTGGGACTAGCGCCGTCACAGCAGATACGCAGTATTTT.

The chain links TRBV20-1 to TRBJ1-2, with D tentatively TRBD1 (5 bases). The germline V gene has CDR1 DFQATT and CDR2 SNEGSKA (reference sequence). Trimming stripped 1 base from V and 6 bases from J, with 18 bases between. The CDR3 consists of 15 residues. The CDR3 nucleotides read TGCAGTGCTAGAGGCTCAGGCAGGGCCACCGATGGCTACACCTTC. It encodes CSARGSGRATDGYTF.

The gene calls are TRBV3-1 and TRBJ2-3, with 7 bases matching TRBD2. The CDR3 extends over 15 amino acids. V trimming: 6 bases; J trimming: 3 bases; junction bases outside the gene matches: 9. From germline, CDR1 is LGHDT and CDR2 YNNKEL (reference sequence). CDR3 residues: CASSQSGEVTDTQYF. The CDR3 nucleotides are TGTGCCAGCAGTCAGAGCGGGGAAGTGACAGATACGCAGTATTTT.

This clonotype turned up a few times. Here the CDR3 reads CSAAGTGNTEAFF. For the CDR3, the DNA is TGCAGCGCAGCCGGGACAGGGAACACTGAAGCTTTCTTT. The V call is TRBV29-1, the J call TRBJ1-1; 8 nucleotides align to TRBD1. V was pared by 7 bases and J by 1 base, with 5 bases of the junction left unmatched. The V gene's germline CDR1 is SQVTM and CDR2 ANQGSEA. The CDR3 is 13 residues long.

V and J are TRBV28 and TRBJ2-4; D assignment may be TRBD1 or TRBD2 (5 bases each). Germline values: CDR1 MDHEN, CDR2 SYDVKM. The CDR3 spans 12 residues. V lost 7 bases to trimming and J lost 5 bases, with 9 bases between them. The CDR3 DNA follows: TGTGCCAGCACGGGGACCCAAAACATTCAGTACTTC. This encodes CASTGTQNIQYF.

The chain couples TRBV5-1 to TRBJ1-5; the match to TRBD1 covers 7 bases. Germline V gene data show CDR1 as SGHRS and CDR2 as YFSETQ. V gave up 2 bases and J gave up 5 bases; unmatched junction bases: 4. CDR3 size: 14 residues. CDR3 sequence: CASSLQGTDQPQHF. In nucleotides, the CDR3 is TGCGCCAGCAGCTTACAGGGGACGGATCAGCCCCAGCATTTT. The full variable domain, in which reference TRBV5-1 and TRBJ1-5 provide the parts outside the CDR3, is KAGVTQTPRYLIKTRGQQVTLSCSPISGHRSVSWYQQTPGQGLQFLFEYFSETQRNKGNFPGRFSGRQFSNSRSEMNVSTLELGDSALYLCASSLQGTDQPQHFGDGTRLSIL.

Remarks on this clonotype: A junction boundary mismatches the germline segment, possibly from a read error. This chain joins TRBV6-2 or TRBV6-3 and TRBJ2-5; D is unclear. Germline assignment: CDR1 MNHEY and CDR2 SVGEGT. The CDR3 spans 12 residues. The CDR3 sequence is CASRVSEETRYF. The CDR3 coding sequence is TGTGCCAGCAGGGTGAGCGAAGAGACCCGGTACTTC.

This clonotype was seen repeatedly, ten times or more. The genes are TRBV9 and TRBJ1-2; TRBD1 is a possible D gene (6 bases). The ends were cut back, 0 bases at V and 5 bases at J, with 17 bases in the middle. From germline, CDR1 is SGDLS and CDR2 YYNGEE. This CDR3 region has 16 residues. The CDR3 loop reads CASSVALQGRGYGYTF. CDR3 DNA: TGTGCCAGCAGCGTAGCACTACAGGGACGTGGGTATGGCTACACCTTC.

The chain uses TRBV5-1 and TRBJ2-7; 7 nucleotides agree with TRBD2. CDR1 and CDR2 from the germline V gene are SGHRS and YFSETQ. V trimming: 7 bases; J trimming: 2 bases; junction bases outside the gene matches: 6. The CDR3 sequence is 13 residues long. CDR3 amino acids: CASGTSDTYEQYF. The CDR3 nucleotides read TGCGCCAGCGGAACTAGCGACACCTACGAGCAGTACTTC.

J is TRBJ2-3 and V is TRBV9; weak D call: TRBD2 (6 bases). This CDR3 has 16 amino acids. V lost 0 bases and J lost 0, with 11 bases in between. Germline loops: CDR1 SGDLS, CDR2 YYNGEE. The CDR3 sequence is CASSVGVSGSTDTQYF. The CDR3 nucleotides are TGTGCCAGCAGCGTAGGGGTCAGCGGGAGCACAGATACGCAGTATTTT.